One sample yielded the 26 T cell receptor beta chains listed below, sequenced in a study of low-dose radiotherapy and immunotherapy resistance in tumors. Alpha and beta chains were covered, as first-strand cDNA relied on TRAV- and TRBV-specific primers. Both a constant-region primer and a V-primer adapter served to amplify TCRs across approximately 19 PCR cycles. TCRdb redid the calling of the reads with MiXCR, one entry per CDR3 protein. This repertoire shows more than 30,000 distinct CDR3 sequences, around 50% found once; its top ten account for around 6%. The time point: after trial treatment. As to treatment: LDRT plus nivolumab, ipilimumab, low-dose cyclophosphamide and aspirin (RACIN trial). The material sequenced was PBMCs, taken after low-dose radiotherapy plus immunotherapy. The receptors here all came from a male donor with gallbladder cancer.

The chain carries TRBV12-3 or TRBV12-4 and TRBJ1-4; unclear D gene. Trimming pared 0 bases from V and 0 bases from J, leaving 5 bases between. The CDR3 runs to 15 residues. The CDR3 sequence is CASSLARTTNEKLFF. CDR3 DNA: TGTGCCAGCAGTTTAGCAAGGACAACTAATGAAAAACTGTTTTTT.

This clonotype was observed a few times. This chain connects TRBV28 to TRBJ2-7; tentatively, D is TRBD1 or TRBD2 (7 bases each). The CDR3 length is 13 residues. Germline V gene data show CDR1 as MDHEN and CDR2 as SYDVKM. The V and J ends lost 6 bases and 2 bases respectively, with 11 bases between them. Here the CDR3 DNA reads TGTGCCAGCAGCCCAGGGGGGGCCTACGAGCAGTACTTC. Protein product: CASSPGGAYEQYF.

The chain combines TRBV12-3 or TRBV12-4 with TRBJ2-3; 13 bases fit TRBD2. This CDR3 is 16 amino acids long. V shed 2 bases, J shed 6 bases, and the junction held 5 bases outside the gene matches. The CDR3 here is CASSLKTSGRRDTQYF. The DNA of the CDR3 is TGTGCCAGCAGTTTAAAGACTAGCGGGAGGCGGGATACGCAGTATTTT.

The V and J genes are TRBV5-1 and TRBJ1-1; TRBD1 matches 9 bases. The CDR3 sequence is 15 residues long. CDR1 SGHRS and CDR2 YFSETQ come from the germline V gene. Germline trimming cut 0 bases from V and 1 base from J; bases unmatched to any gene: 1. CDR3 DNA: TGCGCCAGCAGCTTGGCGGGACAGGGGAACACTGAAGCTTTCTTT. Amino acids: CASSLAGQGNTEAFF.

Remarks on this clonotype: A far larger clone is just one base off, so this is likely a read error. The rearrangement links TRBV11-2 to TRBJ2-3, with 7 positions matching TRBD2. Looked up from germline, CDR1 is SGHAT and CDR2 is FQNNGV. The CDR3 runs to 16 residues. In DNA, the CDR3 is TGTTCCAGCAGTTTTCTTGGCGGGAGAAGGACAGATACGCAGTATTTT. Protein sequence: CSSSFLGGRRTDTQYF.

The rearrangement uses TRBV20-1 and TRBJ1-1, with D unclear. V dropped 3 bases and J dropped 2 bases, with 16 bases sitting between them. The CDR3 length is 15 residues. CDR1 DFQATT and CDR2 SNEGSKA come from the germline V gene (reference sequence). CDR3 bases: TGCAGTGCTAGTTCATCCTCCACTTTCAACACTGAAGCTTTCTTT. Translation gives CSASSSSTFNTEAFF.

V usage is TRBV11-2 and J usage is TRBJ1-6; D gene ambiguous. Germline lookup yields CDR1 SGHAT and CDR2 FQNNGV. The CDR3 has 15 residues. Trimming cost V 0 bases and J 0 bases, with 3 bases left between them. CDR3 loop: CASSLELSYNSPLHF. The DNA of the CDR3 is TGTGCCAGCAGCTTAGAACTCTCCTATAATTCACCCCTCCACTTT.

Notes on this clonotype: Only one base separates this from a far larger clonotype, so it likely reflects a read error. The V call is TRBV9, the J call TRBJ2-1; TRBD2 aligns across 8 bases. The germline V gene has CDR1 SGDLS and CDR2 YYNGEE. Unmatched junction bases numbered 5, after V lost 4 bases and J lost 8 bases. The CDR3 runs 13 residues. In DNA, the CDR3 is TGTGCCAGCAGCCCGGGAGGGAGGGATGAGCAGTTCTTC. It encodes CASSPGGRDEQFF.

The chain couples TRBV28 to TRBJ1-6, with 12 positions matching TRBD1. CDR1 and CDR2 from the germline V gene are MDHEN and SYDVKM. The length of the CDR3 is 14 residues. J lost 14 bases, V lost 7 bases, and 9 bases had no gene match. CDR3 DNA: TGTGCCAGCACCCCCGCGGGACAGGGGGCCTCCCTCCACTTT. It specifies CASTPAGQGASLHF.

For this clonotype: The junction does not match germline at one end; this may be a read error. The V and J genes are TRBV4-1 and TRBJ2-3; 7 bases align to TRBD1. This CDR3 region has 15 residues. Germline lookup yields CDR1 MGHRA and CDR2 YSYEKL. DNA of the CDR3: TGTGCCAGCAGCCAAGATCGAGGGGGCTTTGGTACGCAGTATTTT. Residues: CASSQDRGGFGTQYF.

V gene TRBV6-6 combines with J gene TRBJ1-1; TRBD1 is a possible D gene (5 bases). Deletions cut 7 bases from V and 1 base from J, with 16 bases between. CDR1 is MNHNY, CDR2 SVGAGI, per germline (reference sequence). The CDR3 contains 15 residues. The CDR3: CASIKSGTENTEAFF. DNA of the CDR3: TGTGCCAGCATTAAAAGCGGGACGGAGAACACTGAAGCTTTCTTT.

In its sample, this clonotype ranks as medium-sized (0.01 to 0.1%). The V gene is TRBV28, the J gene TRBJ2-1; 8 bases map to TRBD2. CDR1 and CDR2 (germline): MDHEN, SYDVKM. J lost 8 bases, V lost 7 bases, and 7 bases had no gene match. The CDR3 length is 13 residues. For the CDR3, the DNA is TGTGCCAGCACCCCGGGAGGGAGGGATGAGCAGTTCTTC. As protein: CASTPGGRDEQFF.

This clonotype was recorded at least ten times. CDR3 protein: CASSQSGLAGISTDTQYF. The DNA for the CDR3 is TGTGCCAGCAGCCAGTCAGGGCTGGCGGGGATTTCCACAGATACGCAGTATTTT. The chain joins TRBV7-9 to TRBJ2-3; D possibly corresponds to TRBD2 (6 bases). Trimming removed 5 bases from V and 2 bases from J, with 23 bases in between. Germline CDR1 and CDR2: SEHNR and FQNEAQ (reference sequence). The CDR3 extends over 18 amino acids.

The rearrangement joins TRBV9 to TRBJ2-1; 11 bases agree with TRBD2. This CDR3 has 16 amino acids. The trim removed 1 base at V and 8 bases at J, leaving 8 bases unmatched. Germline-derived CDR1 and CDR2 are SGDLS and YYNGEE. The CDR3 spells CASSVLTSGSRHEQFF. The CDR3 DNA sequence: TGTGCCAGCAGCGTACTTACTAGCGGGAGTAGACATGAGCAGTTCTTC.

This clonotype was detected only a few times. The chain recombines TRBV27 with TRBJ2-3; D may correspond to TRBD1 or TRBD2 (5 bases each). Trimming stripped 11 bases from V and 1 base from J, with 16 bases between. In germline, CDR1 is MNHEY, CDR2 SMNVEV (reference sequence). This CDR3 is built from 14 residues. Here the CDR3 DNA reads TGTGCCGCCCGTACCTTGGGGGGCACAGATACGCAGTATTTT. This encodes CAARTLGGTDTQYF.

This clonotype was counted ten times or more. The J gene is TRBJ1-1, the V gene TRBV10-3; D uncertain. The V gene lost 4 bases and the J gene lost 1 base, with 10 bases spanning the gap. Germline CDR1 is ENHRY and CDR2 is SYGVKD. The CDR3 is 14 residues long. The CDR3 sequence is CAISAWTGNTEAFF. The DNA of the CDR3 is TGTGCCATCAGTGCCTGGACCGGGAACACTGAAGCTTTCTTT.

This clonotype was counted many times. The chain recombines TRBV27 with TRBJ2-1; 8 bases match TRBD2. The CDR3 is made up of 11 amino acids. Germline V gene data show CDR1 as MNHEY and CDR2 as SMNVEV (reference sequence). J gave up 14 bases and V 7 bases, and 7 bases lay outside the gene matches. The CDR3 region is CASTVLAEKFF. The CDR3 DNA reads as TGTGCCAGCACCGTACTAGCGGAAAAGTTCTTC.

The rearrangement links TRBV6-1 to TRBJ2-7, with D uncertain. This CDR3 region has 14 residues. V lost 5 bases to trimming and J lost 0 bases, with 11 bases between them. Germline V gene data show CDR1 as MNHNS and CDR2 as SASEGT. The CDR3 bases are TGTGCCAGCAGTTTTACAGCCAGCTCCTACGAGCAGTACTTC. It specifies CASSFTASSYEQYF.

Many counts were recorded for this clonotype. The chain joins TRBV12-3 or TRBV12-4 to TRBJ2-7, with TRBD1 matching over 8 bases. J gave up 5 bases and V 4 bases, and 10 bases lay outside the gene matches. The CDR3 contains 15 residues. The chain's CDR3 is CASSYYPDRVHEQYF. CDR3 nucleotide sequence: TGTGCCAGCAGTTACTACCCGGACAGGGTCCACGAGCAGTACTTC.

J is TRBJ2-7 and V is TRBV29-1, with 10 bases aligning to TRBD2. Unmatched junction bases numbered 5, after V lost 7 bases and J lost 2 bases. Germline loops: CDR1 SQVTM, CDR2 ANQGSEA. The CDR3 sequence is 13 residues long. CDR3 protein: CSATAGGPYEQYF. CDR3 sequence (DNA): TGCAGCGCCACAGCGGGAGGGCCCTACGAGCAGTACTTC.

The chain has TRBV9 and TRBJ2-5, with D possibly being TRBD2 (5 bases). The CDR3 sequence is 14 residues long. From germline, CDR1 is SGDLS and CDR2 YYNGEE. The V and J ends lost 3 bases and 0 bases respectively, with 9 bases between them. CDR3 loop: CASSEDWDQETQYF. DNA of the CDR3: TGTGCCAGCAGCGAGGACTGGGACCAAGAGACCCAGTACTTC.

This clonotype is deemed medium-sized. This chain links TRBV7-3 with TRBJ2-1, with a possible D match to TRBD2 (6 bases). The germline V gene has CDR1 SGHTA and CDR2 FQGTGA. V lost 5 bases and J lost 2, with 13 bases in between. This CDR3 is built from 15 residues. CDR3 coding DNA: TGTGCCAGCAGCCCCATTTCGGGAGCCTACAATGAGCAGTTCTTC. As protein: CASSPISGAYNEQFF.

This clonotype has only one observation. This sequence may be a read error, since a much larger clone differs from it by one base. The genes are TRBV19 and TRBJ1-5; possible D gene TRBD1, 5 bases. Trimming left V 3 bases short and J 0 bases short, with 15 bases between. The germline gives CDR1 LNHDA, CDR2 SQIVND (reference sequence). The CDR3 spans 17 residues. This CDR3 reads CASSMSRGGNSNQPQHF. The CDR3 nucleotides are TGTGCCAGTAGTATGAGTCGCGGGGGAAATAGCAATCAGCCCCAGCATTTT.

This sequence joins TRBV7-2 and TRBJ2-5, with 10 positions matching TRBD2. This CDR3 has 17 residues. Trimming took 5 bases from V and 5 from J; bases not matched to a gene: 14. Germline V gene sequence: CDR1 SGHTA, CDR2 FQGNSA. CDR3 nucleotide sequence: TGTGCCAGCAGCCCCCCCGGCCTAGCGGGGGTTGGGGAGACCCAGTACTTC. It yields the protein CASSPPGLAGVGETQYF.

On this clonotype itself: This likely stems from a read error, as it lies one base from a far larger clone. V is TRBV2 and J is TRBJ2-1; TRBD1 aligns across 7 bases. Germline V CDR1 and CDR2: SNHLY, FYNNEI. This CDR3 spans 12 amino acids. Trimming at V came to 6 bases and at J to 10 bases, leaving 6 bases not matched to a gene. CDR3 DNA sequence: TGTGCCAGCAGCAGACAGGGATACGAGCAGTTCTTC. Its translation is CASSRQGYEQFF.

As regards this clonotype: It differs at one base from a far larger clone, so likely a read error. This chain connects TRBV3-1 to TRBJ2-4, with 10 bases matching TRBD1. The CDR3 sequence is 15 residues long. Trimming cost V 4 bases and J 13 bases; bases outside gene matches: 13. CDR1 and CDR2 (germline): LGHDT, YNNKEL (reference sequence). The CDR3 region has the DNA TGTGCCAGCAGCCCCGGGACAGGGGTTTTCGATGAGCAGTACTTC. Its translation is CASSPGTGVFDEQYF.